This T cell receptor (beta chain) was sequenced for a study of CD8 T cells in Susac syndrome. Whole-study results and caveats: Individuals included in the TCR sequencing and HLA analysis were acknowledged by the study to be relatively few in number.

As regards this clonotype: Its antigen remains unidentified.

The CD8+ and CD4+ T cells were negatively isolated, with the TEMRA cells enriched by FACS. Random-hexamer reverse transcription was applied to roughly 0.5 to 1 ug RNA. Multiplex PCR with immunoSEQ amplified the TCR beta CDR3 across 54 Vbeta and 13 Jbeta. A single record per CDR3 protein comes from TCRdb applying MiXCR to the immunoSEQ multiplex PCR reads. The sample carries over 350,000 distinct CDR3 sequences, around 83% recorded once. Germline CDR1 and CDR2: MNHNY and SVGAGI (reference sequence). This CDR3 has 14 residues. V lost 4 bases and J lost 6; bases outside the gene matches: 6. The source of this sequence is a human donor with multiple sclerosis. The chain is built from TRBV6-6 and TRBJ2-5; 9 bases align to TRBD1. The specimen was CD8+ T cells from PBMCs. The CDR3 sequence is CASSSGQGGKTQYF. The CDR3 coding sequence is TGTGCCAGCAGTTCGGGACAGGGCGGAAAGACCCAGTACTTC.